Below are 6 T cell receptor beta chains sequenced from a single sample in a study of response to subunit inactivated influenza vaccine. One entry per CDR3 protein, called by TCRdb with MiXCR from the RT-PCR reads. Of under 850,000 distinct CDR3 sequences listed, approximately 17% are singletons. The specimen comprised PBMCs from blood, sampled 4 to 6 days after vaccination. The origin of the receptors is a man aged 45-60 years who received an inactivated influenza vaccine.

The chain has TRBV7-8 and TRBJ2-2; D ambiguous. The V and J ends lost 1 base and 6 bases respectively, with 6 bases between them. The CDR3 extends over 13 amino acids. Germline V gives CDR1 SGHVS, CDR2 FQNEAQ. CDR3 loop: CASSLEVSGELFF. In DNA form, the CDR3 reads TGTGCCAGCAGCTTAGAGGTGTCCGGGGAGCTGTTTTTT.

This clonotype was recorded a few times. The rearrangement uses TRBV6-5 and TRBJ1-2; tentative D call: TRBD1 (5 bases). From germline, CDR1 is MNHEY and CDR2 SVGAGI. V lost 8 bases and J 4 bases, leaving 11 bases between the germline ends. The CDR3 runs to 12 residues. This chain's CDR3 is CASGRTSYGYTF. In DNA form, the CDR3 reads TGTGCCAGCGGAAGGACATCCTATGGCTACACCTTC.

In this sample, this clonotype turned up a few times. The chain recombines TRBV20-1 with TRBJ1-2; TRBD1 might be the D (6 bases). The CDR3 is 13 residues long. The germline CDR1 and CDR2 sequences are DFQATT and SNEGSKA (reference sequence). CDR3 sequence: CGYKDSSNYGYTF. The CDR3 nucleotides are TGCGGATATAAGGACAGCTCAAACTATGGCTACACCTTC.

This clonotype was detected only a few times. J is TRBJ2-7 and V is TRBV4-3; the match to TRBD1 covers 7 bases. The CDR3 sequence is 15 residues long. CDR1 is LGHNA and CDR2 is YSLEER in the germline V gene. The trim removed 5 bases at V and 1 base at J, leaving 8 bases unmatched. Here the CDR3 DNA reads TGCGCCAGCAGCGAGATGAGGGGGCCATCCTACGAGCAGTACTTC. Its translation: CASSEMRGPSYEQYF.

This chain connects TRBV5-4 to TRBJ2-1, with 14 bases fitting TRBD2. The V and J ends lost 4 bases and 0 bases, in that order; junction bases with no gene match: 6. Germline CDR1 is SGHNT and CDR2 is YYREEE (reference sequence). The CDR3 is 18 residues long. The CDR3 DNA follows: TGTGCCAGCAGCGGGACTAGCGGGGGTCCTTTCTCCTACAATGAGCAGTTCTTC. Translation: CASSGTSGGPFSYNEQFF.

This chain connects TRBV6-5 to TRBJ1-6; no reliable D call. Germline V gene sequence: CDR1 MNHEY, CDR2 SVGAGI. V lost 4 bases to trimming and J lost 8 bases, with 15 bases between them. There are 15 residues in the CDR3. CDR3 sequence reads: CASSSGRWGDSPLHF. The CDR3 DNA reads TGTGCCAGCAGTTCGGGGAGGTGGGGAGATTCACCCCTCCACTTT.